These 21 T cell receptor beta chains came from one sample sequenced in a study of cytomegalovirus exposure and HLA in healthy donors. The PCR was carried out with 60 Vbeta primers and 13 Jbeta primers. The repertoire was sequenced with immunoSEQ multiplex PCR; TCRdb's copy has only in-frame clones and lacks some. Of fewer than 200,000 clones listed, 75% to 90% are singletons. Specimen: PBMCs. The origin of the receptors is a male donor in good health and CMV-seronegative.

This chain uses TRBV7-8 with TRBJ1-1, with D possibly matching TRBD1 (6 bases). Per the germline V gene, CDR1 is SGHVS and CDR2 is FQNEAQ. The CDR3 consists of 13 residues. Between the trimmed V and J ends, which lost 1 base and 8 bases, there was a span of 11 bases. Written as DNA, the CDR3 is TGTGCCAGCAGCTTAGGAGGGCAGGGGGAAGCTTTCTTT. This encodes CASSLGGQGEAFF.

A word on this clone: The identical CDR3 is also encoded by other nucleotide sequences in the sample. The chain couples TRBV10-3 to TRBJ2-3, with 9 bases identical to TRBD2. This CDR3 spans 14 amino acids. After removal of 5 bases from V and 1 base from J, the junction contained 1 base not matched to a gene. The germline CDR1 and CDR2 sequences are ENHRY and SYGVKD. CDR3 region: CAISSSGGTDTQYF. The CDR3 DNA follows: TGTGCCATCAGTTCTAGCGGGGGCACAGATACGCAGTATTTT.

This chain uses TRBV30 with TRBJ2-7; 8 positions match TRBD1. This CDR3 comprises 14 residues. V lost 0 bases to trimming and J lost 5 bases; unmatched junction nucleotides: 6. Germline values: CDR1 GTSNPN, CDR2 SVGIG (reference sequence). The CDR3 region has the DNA TGTGCCTGGAGTGTAGACAGGGGCTGGGACGAGCAGTACTTC. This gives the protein CAWSVDRGWDEQYF. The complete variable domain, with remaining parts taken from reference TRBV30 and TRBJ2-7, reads SQTIHQWPATLVQPVGSPLSLECTVEGTSNPNLYWYRQAAGRGLQLLFYSVGIGQISSEVPQNLSASRPQDRQFILSSKKLLLSDSGFYLCAWSVDRGWDEQYFGPGTRLTVT.

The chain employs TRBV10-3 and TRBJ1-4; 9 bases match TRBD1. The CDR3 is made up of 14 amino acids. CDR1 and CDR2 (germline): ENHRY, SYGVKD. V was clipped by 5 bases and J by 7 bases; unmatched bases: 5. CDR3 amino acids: CAISQGQGLEKLFF. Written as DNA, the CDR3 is TGTGCCATCAGTCAGGGACAGGGACTTGAAAAACTGTTTTTT.

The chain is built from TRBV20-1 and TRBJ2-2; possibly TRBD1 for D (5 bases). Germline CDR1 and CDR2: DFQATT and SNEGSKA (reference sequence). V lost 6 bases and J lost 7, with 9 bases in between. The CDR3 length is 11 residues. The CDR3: CSATQGGELFF. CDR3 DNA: TGCAGTGCAACCCAGGGCGGGGAGCTGTTTTTT.

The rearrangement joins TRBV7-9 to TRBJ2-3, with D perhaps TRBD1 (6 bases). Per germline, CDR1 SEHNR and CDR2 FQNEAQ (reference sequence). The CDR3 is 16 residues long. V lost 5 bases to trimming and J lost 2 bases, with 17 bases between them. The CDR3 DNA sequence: TGTGCCAGCAGCACGGGGACATCGACCCTCACAGATACGCAGTATTTT. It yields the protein CASSTGTSTLTDTQYF.

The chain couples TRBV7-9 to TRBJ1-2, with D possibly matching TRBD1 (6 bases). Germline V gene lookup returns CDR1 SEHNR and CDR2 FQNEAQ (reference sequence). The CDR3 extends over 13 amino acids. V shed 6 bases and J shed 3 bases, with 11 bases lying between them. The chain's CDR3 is CASRPDRDYGYTF. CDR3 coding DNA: TGTGCCAGCAGACCGGACAGAGACTATGGCTACACCTTC.

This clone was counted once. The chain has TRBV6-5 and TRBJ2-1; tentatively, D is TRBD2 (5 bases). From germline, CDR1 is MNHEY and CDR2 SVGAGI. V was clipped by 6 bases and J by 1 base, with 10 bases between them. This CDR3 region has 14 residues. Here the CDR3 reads CASSPRGSYNEQFF. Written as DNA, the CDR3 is TGTGCCAGCAGCCCCCGCGGGTCCTACAATGAGCAGTTCTTC.

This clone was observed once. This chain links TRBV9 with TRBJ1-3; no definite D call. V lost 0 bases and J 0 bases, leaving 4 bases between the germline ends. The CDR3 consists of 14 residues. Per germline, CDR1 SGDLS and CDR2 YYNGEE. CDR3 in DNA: TGTGCCAGCAGCGTAGACTCCTCTGGAAACACCATATATTTT. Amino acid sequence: CASSVDSSGNTIYF.

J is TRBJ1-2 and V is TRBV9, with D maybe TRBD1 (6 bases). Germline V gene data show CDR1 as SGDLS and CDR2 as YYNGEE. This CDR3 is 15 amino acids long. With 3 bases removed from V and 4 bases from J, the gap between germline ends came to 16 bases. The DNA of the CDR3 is TGTGCCAGCAGCGCTCAGGGGTGGGATGGCTATGGCTACACCTTC. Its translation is CASSAQGWDGYGYTF.

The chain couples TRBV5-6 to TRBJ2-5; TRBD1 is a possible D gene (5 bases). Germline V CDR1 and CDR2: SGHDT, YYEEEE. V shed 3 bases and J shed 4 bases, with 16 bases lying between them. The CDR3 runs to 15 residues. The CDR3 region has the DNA TGTGCCAGCAGCTCGCAGGGTGGGGTGACAGAGACCCAGTACTTC. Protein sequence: CASSSQGGVTETQYF.

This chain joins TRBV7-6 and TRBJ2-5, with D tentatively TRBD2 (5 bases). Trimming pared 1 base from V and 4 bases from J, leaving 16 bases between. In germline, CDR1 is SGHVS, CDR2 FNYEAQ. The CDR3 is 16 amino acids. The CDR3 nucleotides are TGTGCCAGCAGCTTAGGAAAGAGGGTAGGACGAGAGACCCAGTACTTC. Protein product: CASSLGKRVGRETQYF.

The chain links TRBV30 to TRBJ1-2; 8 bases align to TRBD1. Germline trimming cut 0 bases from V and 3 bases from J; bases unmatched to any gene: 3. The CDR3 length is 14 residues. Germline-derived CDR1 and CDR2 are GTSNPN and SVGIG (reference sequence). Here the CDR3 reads CAWSVGTGHYGYTF. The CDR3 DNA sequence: TGTGCCTGGAGTGTTGGGACAGGACACTATGGCTACACCTTC.

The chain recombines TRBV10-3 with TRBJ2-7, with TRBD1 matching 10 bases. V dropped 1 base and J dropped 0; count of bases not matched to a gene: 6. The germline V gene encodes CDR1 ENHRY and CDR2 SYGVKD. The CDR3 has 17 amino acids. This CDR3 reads CAISEFLGQGSSYEQYF. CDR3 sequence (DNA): TGTGCCATCAGTGAGTTTCTGGGACAGGGGAGCTCCTACGAGCAGTACTTC.

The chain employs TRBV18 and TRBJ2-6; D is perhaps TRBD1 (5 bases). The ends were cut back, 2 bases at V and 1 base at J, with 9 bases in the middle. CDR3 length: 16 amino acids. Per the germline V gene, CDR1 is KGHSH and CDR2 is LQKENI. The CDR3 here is CASSPTQASGANVLTF. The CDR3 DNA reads TGTGCCAGCTCACCAACACAGGCTTCTGGGGCCAACGTCCTGACTTTC.

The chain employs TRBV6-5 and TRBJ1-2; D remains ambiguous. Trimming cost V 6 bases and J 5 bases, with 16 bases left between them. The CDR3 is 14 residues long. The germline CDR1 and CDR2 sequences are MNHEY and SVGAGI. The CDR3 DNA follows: TGTGCCAGCAGCCCCAGCGTTGCCGGGTATGGCTACACCTTC. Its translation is CASSPSVAGYGYTF.

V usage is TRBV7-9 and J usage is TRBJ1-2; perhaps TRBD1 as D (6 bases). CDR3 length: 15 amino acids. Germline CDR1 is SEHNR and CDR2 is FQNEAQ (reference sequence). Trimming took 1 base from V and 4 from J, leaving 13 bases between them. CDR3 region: CASSLGGTNPYGYTF. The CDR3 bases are TGTGCCAGCAGCTTAGGTGGGACAAACCCCTATGGCTACACCTTC.

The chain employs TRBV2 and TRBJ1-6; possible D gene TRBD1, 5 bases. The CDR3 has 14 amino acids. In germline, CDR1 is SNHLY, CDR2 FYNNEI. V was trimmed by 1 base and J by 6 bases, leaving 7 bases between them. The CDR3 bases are TGTGCCAGCAGTGAAGTGACAGCTAATTCACCCCTCCACTTT. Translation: CASSEVTANSPLHF.

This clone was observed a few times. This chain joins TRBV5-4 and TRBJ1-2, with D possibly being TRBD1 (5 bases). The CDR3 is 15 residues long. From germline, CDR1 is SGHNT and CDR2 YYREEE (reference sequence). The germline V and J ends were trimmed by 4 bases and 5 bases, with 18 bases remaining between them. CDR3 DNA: TGTGCCAGCAGCCGGCCAGTGGACACCGGTTATGGCTACACCTTC. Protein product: CASSRPVDTGYGYTF. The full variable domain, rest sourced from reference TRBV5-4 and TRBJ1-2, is ETGVTQSPTHLIKTRGQQVTLRCSSQSGHNTVSWYQQALGQGPQFIFQYYREEENGRGNFPPRFSGLQFPNYSSELNVNALELDDSALYLCASSRPVDTGYGYTFGSGTRLTVV.

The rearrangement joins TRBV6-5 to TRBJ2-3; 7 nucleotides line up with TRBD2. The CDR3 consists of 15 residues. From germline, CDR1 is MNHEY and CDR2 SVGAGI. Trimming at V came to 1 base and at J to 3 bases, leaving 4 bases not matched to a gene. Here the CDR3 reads CASSYLGGSTDTQYF. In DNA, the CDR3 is TGTGCCAGCAGTTACTTGGGAGGGTCTACAGATACGCAGTATTTT.

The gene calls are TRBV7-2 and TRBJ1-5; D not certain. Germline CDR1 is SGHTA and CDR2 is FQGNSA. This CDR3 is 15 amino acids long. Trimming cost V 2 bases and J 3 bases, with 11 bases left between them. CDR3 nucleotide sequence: TGTGCCAGCAGCTTAAGCGGTCAGCTCAATCAGCCCCAGCATTTT. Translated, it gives CASSLSGQLNQPQHF.